This TCR beta chain was sequenced for a study of blood T cell repertoires in COVID-19. V lost 7 bases, J lost 5 bases, and 8 bases lay in between. Germline CDR1 MGHDK, CDR2 SYGVNS. The length of the CDR3 is 11 residues. Source study methods: From reference gene primer amplification, estimates of nucleated cell counts were derived. Data came from immunoSEQ multiplex PCR; TCRdb stores just in-frame clones and leaves some out. V, J and clone size are taken as reported in that table, and D and trimming were inferred from the DNA itself. The sample yields about 330,000 clones, approximately 85% seen once. Sequenced sample: peripheral blood. This receptor was taken from a human donor in a cohort sampled during active COVID-19. This chain joins TRBV25-1 and TRBJ1-1, with a possible D match to TRBD1 (5 bases). CDR3 residues: CASIGVTEAFF. CDR3 bases: TGTGCCAGCATAGGGGTTACTGAAGCTTTCTTT.